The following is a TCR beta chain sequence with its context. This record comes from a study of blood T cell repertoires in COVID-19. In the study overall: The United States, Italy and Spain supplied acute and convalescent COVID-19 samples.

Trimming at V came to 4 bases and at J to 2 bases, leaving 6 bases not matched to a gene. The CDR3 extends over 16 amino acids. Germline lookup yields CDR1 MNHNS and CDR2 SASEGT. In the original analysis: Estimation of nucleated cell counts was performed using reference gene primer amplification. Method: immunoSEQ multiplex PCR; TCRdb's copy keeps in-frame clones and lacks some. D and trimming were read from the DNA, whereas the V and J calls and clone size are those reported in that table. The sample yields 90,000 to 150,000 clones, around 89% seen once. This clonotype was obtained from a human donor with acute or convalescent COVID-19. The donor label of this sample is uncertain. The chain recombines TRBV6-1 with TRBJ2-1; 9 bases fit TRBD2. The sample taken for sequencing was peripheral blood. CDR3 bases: TGTGCCAGCAGTGGCCTGGGCGGGAGGGCCTACAATGAGCAGTTCTTC. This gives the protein CASSGLGGRAYNEQFF.